This TCR beta chain originates from a study of shared clonotypes between healthy human individuals. Study observations and caveats: Tissue TCR repertoires likely differ from these blood-only repertoires.

On ten immunoSEQ deep assay plates, unsorted PBMC DNA was sequenced. TCRdb's table, derived via immunoSEQ multiplex PCR, lists solely in-frame clones and lacks some. The table includes about 490,000 clones, approximately 79% detected once. The V and J ends lost 4 bases and 2 bases, in that order; junction bases with no gene match: 10. CDR3 length: 16 residues. Germline loops: CDR1 SGHKS, CDR2 YYEKEE (reference sequence). The donors were adults (healthy and HIV-negative) with no recent acute infections or vaccinations. For genomic DNA, unsorted samples relied on 85 million to 100 million PBMCs. A remark on this clone: No antigen is known for it.

The specimen was PBMCs. The chain joins TRBV5-5 to TRBJ2-3; the match to TRBD2 covers 7 bases. The clonotype was recovered from a woman in her thirties or forties in good health. Some clones in this sample may be carry-over from other donors' samples. The CDR3 nucleotides are TGTGCCAGCAGCGTTATAGCGGGCCTTTCCACAGATACGCAGTATTTT. Its translation: CASSVIAGLSTDTQYF. Based on the CDR3 plus reference TRBV5-5 and TRBJ2-3, the full variable domain is DAGVTQSPTHLIKTRGQQVTLRCSPISGHKSVSWYQQVLGQGPQFIFQYYEKEERGRGNFPDRFSARQFPNYSSELNVNALLLGDSALYLCASSVIAGLSTDTQYFGPGTRLTVL.